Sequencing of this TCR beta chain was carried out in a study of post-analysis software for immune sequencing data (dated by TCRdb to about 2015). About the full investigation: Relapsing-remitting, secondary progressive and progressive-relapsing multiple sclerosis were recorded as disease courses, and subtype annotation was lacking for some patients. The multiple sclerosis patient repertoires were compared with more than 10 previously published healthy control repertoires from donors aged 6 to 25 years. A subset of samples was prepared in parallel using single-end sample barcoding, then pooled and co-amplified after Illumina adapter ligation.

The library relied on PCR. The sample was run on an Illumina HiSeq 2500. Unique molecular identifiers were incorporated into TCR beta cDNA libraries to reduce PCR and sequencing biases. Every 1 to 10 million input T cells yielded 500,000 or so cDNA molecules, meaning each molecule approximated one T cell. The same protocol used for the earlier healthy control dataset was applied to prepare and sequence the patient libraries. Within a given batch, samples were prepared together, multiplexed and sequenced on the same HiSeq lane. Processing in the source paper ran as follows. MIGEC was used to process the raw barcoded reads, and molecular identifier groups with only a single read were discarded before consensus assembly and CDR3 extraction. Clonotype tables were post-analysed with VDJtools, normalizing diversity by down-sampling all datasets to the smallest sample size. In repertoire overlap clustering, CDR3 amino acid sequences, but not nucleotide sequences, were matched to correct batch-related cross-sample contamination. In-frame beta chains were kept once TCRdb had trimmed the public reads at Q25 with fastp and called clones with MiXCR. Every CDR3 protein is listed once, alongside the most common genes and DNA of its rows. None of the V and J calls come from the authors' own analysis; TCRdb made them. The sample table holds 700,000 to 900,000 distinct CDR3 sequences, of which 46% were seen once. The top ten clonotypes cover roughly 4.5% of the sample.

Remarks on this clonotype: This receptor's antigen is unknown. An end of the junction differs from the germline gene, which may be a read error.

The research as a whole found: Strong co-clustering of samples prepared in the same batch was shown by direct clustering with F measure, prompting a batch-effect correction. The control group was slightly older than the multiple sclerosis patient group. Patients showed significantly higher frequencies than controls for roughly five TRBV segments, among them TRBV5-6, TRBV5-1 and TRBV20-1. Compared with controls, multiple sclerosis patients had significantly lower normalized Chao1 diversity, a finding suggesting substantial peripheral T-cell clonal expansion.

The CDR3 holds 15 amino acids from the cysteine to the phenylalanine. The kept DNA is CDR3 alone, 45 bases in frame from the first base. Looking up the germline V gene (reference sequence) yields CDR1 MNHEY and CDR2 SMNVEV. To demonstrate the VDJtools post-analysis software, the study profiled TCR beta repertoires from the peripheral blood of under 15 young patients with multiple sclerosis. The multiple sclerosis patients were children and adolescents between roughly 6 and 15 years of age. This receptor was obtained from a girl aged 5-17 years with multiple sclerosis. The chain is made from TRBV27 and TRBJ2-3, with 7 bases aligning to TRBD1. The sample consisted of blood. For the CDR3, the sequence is CASSLYGEGTDTLYF. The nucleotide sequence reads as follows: TGTGCCAGCAGTTTATATGGGGAAGGGACAGATACGCTGTATTTT.